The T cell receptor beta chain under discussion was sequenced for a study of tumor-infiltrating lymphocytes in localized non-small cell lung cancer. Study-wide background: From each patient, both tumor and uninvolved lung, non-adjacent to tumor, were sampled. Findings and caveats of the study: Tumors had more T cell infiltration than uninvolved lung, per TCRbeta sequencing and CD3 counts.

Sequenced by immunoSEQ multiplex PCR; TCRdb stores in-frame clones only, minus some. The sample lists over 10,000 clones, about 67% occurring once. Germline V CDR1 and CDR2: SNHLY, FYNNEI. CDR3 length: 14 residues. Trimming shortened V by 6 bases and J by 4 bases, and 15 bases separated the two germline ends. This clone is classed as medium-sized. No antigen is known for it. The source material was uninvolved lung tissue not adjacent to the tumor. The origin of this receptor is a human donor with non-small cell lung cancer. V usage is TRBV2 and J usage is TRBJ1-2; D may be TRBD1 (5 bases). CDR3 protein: CASRPGEASYGYTF. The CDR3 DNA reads TGTGCCAGCAGGCCGGGGGAGGCTTCCTATGGCTACACCTTC. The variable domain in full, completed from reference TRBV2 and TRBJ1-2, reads EPEVTQTPSHQVTQMGQEVILRCVPISNHLYFYWYRQILGQKVEFLVSFYNNEISEKSEIFDDQFSVERPDGSNFTLKIRSTKLEDSAMYFCASRPGEASYGYTFGSGTRLTVV.